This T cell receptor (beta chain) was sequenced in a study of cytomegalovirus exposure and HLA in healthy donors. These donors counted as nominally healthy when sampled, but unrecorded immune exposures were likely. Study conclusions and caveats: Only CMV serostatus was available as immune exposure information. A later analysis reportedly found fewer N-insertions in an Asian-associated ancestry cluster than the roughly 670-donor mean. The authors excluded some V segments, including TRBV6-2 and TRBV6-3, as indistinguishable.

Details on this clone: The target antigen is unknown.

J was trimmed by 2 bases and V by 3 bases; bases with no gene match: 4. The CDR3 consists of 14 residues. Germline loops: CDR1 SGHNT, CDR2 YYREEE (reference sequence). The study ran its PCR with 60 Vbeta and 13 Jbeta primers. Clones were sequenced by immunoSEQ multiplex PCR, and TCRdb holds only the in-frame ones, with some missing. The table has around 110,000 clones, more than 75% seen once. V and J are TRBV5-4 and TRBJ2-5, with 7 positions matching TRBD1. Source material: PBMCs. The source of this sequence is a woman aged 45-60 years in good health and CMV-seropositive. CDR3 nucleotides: TGTGCCAGCAGCTCCGGGACAGCACAAGAGACCCAGTACTTC. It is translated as CASSSGTAQETQYF.